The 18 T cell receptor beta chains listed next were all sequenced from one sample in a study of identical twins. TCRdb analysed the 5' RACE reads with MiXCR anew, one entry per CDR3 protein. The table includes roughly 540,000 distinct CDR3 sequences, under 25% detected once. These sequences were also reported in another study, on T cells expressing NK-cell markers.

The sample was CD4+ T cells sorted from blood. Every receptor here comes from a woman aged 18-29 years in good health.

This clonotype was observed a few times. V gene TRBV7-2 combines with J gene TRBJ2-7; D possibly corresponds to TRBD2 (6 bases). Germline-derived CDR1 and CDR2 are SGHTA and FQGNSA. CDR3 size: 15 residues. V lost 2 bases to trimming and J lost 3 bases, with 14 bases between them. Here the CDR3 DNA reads TGTGCCAGCAGCTTATGGCCGGGGGTCCTCTACGAGCAGTACTTC. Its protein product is CASSLWPGVLYEQYF.

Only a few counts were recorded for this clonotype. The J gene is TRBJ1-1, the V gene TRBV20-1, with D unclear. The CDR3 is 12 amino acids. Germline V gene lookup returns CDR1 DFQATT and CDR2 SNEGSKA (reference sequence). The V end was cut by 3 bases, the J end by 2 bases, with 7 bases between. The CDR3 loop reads CSASQSNTEAFF. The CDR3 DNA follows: TGCAGTGCTAGCCAGTCAAACACTGAAGCTTTCTTT.

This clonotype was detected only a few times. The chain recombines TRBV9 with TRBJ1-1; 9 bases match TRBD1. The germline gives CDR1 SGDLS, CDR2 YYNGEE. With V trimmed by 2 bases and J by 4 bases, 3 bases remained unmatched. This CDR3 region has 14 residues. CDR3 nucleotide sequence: TGTGCCAGCAGCGTTACAGGGGGCGTCACTGAAGCTTTCTTT. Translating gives CASSVTGGVTEAFF.

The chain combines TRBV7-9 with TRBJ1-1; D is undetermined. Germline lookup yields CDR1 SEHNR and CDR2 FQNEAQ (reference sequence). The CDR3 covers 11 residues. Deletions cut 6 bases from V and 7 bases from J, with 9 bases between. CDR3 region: CASSRQYEAFF. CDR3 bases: TGTGCCAGCAGTCGGCAGTATGAAGCTTTCTTT. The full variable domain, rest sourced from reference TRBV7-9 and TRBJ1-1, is DTGVSQNPRHKITKRGQNVTFRCDPISEHNRLYWYRQTLGQGPEFLTYFQNEAQLEKSRLLSDRFSAERPKGSFSTLEIQRTEQGDSAMYLCASSRQYEAFFGQGTRLTVV.

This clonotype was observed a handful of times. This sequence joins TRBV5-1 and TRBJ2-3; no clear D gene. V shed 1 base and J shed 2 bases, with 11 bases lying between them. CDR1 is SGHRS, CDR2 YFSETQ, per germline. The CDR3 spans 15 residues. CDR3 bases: TGCGCCAGCAGCTTGCTTGGCAGTTCCACAGATACGCAGTATTTT. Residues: CASSLLGSSTDTQYF.

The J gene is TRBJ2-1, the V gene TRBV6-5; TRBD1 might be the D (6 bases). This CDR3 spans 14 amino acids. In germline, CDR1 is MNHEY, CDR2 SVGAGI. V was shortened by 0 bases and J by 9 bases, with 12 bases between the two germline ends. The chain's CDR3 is CASSYSMARGEQFF. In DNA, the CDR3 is TGTGCCAGCAGTTACTCGATGGCCAGGGGTGAGCAGTTCTTC.

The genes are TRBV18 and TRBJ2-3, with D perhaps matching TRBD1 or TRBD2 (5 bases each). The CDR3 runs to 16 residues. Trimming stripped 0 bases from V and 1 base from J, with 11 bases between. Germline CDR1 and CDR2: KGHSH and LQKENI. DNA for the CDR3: TGTGCCAGCTCACCACCGAGGGGCGGAGGCACAGATACGCAGTATTTT. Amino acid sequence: CASSPPRGGGTDTQYF. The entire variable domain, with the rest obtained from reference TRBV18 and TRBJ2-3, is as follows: NAGVMQNPRHLVRRRGQEARLRCSPMKGHSHVYWYRQLPEEGLKFMVYLQKENIIDESGMPKERFSAEFPKEGPSILRIQQVVRGDSAAYFCASSPPRGGGTDTQYFGPGTRLTVL.

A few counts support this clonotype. For the CDR3, the DNA is TGCGCCAGCAGCTTGGCCGACCGGGGGGCGGGAGAGACCCAGTACTTC. Its protein product is CASSLADRGAGETQYF. This sequence joins TRBV5-1 and TRBJ2-5; D is perhaps TRBD2 (7 bases). Per the germline V gene, CDR1 is SGHRS and CDR2 is YFSETQ. V was cut by 0 bases and J by 4 bases, with 16 bases left in between. The CDR3 is 16 residues long.

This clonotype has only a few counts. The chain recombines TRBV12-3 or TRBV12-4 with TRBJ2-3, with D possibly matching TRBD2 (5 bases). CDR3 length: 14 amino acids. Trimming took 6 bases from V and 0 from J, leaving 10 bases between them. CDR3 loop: CASRRASSTDTQYF. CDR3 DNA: TGTGCCAGCAGGAGGGCATCTAGCACAGATACGCAGTATTTT.

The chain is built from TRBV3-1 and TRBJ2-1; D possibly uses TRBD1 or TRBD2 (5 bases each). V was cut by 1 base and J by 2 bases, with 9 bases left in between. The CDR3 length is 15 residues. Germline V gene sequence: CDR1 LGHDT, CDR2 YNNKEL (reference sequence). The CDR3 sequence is CASSQGQGAYNEQFF. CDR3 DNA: TGTGCCAGCAGCCAAGGCCAGGGAGCCTACAATGAGCAGTTCTTC.

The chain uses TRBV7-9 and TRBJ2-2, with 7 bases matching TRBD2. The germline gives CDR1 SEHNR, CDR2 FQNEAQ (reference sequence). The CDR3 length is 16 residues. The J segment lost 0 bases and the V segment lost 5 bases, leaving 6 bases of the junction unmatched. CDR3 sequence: CASSQRLAPNTGELFF. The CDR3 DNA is TGTGCCAGCAGCCAACGACTAGCACCGAACACCGGGGAGCTGTTTTTT.

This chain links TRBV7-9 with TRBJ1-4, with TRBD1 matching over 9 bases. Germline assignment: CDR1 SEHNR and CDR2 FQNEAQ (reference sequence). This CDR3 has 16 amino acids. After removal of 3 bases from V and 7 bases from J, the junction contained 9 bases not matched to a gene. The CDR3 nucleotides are TGTGCCAGCAGCTTCTTGCCGGGACAGGGCGTTGAAAAACTGTTTTTT. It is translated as CASSFLPGQGVEKLFF.

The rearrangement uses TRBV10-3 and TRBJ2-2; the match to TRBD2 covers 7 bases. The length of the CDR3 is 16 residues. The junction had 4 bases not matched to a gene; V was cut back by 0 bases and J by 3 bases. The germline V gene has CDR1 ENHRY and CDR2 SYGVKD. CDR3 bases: TGTGCCATCAGTGAGTCGACGGGGGGTCACACCGGGGAGCTGTTTTTT. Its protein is CAISESTGGHTGELFF.

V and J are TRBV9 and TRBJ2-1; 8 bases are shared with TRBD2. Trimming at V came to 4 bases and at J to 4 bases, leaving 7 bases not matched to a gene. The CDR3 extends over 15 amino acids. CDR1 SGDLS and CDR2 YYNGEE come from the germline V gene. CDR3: CASSRTGTSYNEQFF. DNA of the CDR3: TGTGCCAGCAGCCGTACCGGGACTAGTTACAATGAGCAGTTCTTC.

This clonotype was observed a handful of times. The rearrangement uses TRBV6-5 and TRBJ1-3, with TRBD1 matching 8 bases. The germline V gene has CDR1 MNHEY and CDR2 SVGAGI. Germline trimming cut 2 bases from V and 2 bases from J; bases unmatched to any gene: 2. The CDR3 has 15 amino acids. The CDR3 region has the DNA TGTGCCAGCAGTTACGGACAGGGTACTGGAAACACCATATATTTT. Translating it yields CASSYGQGTGNTIYF.

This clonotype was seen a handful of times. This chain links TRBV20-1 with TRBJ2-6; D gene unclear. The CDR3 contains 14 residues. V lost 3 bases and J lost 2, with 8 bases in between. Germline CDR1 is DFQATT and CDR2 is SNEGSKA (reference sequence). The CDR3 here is CSASVLPGANVLTF. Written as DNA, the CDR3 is TGCAGTGCTAGTGTACTCCCTGGGGCCAACGTCCTGACTTTC.

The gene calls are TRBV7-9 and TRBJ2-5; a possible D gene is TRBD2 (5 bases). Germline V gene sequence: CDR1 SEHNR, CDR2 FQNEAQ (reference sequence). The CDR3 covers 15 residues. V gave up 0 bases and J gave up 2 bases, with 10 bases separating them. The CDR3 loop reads CASSLAVAIQETQYF. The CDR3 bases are TGTGCCAGCAGCTTAGCGGTAGCGATACAAGAGACCCAGTACTTC.

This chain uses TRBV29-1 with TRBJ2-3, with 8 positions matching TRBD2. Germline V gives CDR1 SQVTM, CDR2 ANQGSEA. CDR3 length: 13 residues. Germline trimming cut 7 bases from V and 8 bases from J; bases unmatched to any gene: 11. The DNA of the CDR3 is TGCAGCGCAGCGGGGGCTCGGAGGGGTACGCAGTATTTT. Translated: CSAAGARRGTQYF.